Below, 28 T cell receptor beta chains from the same sample are listed, as sequenced in a study of vaccination and CD4 T cells after COVID-19. Treatment noted: roughly ten-day PBMC culture with coronavirus spike peptide pools or control peptides (ViraFEST assay). Researchers used the Oncomine TCR Beta short-read assay to sequence DNA from cultured CD4+ T cells. TCRdb re-called the PCR reads with MiXCR, one entry per CDR3 protein. Of approximately 15,000 distinct CDR3 sequences listed, over 55% are singletons. No cognate antigen is known for these TCRs. The sequences come from CD4+ T cells from blood, cultured in vitro, collected after SARS-CoV-2 vaccination. The receptor set was obtained from a human donor who had recovered from COVID-19.

The J gene is TRBJ1-1, the V gene TRBV6-1; possible D gene TRBD1, 5 bases. V was pared by 8 bases and J by 1 base, with 8 bases between. Looked up from germline, CDR1 is MNHNS and CDR2 is SASEGT. The length of the CDR3 is 12 residues. DNA for the CDR3: TGTGCCAGCCTTGGGGCGAACACTGAAGCTTTCTTT. This sequence encodes CASLGANTEAFF.

This clonotype was detected only a few times. The chain recombines TRBV7-3 with TRBJ1-1, with no clear D. The CDR3 runs 16 residues. V gave up 0 bases and J gave up 10 bases, with 21 bases separating them. The V gene's germline CDR1 is SGHTA and CDR2 FQGTGA. CDR3 DNA: TGTGCCAGCAGCTTAACACCGACGGCCCGGGGATTCGGAGCTTTCTTT. Protein sequence: CASSLTPTARGFGAFF.

V gene TRBV6-2 or TRBV6-3 combines with J gene TRBJ2-7; D is unresolved. CDR1 and CDR2 (germline): MNHEY, SVGEGT. The CDR3 covers 11 residues. V was cut by 5 bases and J by 4 bases, with 6 bases left in between. For the CDR3, the DNA is TGTGCCAGCAGTAAACAGTACGAGCAGTACTTC. It is translated as CASSKQYEQYF.

The rearrangement links TRBV19 to TRBJ2-3; 9 bases align to TRBD1. Germline V gene data show CDR1 as LNHDA and CDR2 as SQIVND (reference sequence). This CDR3 region has 15 residues. J gave up 6 bases and V 3 bases, and 7 bases lay outside the gene matches. CDR3: CASSIGTGRWDTQYF. The CDR3 DNA follows: TGTGCCAGTAGTATTGGGACAGGGAGGTGGGATACGCAGTATTTT. Full variable domain (outside the CDR3, taken from reference TRBV19 and TRBJ2-3): DGGITQSPKYLFRKEGQNVTLSCEQNLNHDAMYWYRQDPGQGLRLIYYSQIVNDFQKGDIAEGYSVSREKKESFPLTVTSAQKNPTAFYLCASSIGTGRWDTQYFGPGTRLTVL.

CDR3 protein: CASSPLGREHYGYTF. The CDR3 bases are TGTGCCAGCAGCCCACTCGGGAGGGAACACTATGGCTACACCTTC. This chain connects TRBV14 to TRBJ1-2; D unresolved. Germline assignment: CDR1 SGHDN and CDR2 FVKESK. This CDR3 is 15 amino acids long. V was cut by 4 bases and J by 3 bases, with 15 bases left in between.

This CDR3 reads CASSLAVTSSYEQYF. In DNA, the CDR3 is TGTGCCAGCAGCTTAGCCGTGACTAGTTCCTACGAGCAGTACTTC. The rearrangement links TRBV7-9 to TRBJ2-7; maybe TRBD2 (6 bases). The CDR3 consists of 15 residues. Germline assignment: CDR1 SEHNR and CDR2 FQNEAQ (reference sequence). V was pared by 0 bases and J by 1 base, with 10 bases between. Together with reference TRBV7-9 and TRBJ2-7, the CDR3 gives the full variable domain: DTGVSQNPRHKITKRGQNVTFRCDPISEHNRLYWYRQTLGQGPEFLTYFQNEAQLEKSRLLSDRFSAERPKGSFSTLEIQRTEQGDSAMYLCASSLAVTSSYEQYFGPGTRLTVT.

The rearrangement links TRBV20-1 to TRBJ2-3, with a tentative D call TRBD2 (6 bases). V gave up 3 bases and J gave up 0 bases, with 13 bases separating them. CDR1 is DFQATT, CDR2 SNEGSKA, per germline (reference sequence). This CDR3 has 15 amino acids. The DNA for the CDR3 is TGCAGTGCTAGGGTAGCGGAAACTAGCACAGATACGCAGTATTTT. Protein product: CSARVAETSTDTQYF.

CDR3 in amino acids: CASSLGSGGREGETQYF. CDR3 bases: TGTGCCAGCAGCTTAGGATCGGGAGGGAGAGAAGGGGAGACCCAGTACTTC. The rearrangement uses TRBV11-2 and TRBJ2-5; 8 bases are a match to TRBD2. Germline CDR1 reads SGHAT; CDR2 reads FQNNGV. V shed 1 base, J shed 5 bases, and the junction held 12 bases outside the gene matches. The CDR3 loop spans 17 amino acids.

This clonotype was detected once. V is TRBV7-2 and J is TRBJ2-5; 9 positions agree with TRBD2. The CDR3 sequence is 14 residues long. Germline V lookup: CDR1 SGHTA, CDR2 FQGNSA. V shed 2 bases and J 2 bases; nucleotides not matched to a gene: 0. The CDR3 protein is CASSLTSGQETQYF. CDR3 DNA: TGTGCCAGCAGCTTAACTAGCGGGCAAGAGACCCAGTACTTC.

The CDR3 region is CASSWNLAGGYTF. As DNA, the CDR3 is TGTGCCAGCAGTTGGAACCTGGCTGGAGGCTACACCTTC. The chain is built from TRBV6-5 and TRBJ1-2; no definite D call. CDR3 length: 13 residues. V was clipped by 4 bases and J by 8 bases, with 14 bases between them. Germline values: CDR1 MNHEY, CDR2 SVGAGI.

This clonotype was picked up one time. V is TRBV4-2 and J is TRBJ1-1; 9 bases agree with TRBD1. The CDR3 is made up of 14 amino acids. V gave up 2 bases and J gave up 13 bases; unmatched junction bases: 11. Germline V gene data show CDR1 as LGHNA and CDR2 as YNFKEQ. The CDR3 reads CASSQSGTGMPGFF. CDR3 in DNA: TGTGCCAGCAGCCAATCCGGGACAGGGATGCCCGGTTTCTTT.

The rearrangement joins TRBV24-1 to TRBJ2-1, with D possibly being TRBD2 (5 bases). CDR1 and CDR2 from the germline V gene are KGHDR and SFDVKD. This CDR3 spans 15 amino acids. V dropped 3 bases and J dropped 5 bases, with 13 bases sitting between them. CDR3 amino acids: CATSDQRKTHNEQFF. The CDR3 DNA sequence: TGTGCCACCAGTGATCAGCGGAAGACCCACAATGAGCAGTTCTTC.

The chain links TRBV6-5 to TRBJ1-5; D uncertain. The V end lost 0 bases, the J end lost 3 bases, and 12 bases lay between the germline ends. Per germline, CDR1 MNHEY and CDR2 SVGAGI. The length of the CDR3 is 16 residues. CDR3 amino acids: CASSYSLSITNQPQHF. In DNA form, the CDR3 reads TGTGCCAGCAGTTACTCCCTGTCAATAACCAATCAGCCCCAGCATTTT.

The rearrangement uses TRBV19 and TRBJ1-5; the match to TRBD1 covers 7 bases. Germline loops: CDR1 LNHDA, CDR2 SQIVND (reference sequence). The J segment lost 6 bases and the V segment lost 7 bases, leaving 12 bases of the junction unmatched. The CDR3 has 15 residues. This chain's CDR3 is CASTPTGVVGQPQHF. The CDR3 DNA sequence: TGTGCCAGTACCCCCACAGGGGTGGTAGGTCAGCCCCAGCATTTT.

This clonotype was counted a single time. The CDR3 reads CASSPDRGPRRGRNTEAFF. The CDR3 DNA sequence: TGTGCCAGCAGCCCTGACAGGGGGCCTAGACGGGGCCGAAACACTGAAGCTTTCTTT. The chain carries TRBV7-3 and TRBJ1-1; 10 bases fit TRBD1. Unmatched junction bases numbered 17, after V lost 5 bases and J lost 2 bases. This CDR3 has 19 residues. Germline V gene lookup returns CDR1 SGHTA and CDR2 FQGTGA. Full variable domain (missing parts from reference TRBV7-3 and TRBJ1-1): GAGVSQTPSNKVTEKGKYVELRCDPISGHTALYWYRQSLGQGPEFLIYFQGTGAADDSGLPNDRFFAVRPEGSVSTLKIQRTERGDSAVYLCASSPDRGPRRGRNTEAFFGQGTRLTVV.

This chain links TRBV14 with TRBJ2-7, with 7 positions matching TRBD1. The germline gives CDR1 SGHDN, CDR2 FVKESK. This CDR3 region has 14 residues. V was clipped by 1 base and J by 7 bases; unmatched bases: 7. CDR3 sequence: CASSQGVSTGEQYF. The CDR3 DNA sequence: TGTGCCAGCAGCCAAGGAGTCTCGACAGGGGAGCAGTACTTC.

The gene calls are TRBV6-1 and TRBJ1-3; TRBD1 is a possible D gene (6 bases). Per the germline V gene, CDR1 is MNHNS and CDR2 is SASEGT. This CDR3 is built from 15 residues. Trimming pared 7 bases from V and 1 base from J, leaving 14 bases between. The CDR3 protein is CASTFTRGSGNTIYF. DNA of the CDR3: TGTGCCAGCACCTTTACTAGGGGGTCTGGAAACACCATATATTTT.

The table lists this clonotype with a few counts. This rearrangement joins TRBV30 to TRBJ1-2; D might be TRBD1 (6 bases). Trimming removed 0 bases at V and 6 bases at J, with 11 bases between. This CDR3 spans 13 amino acids. In germline, CDR1 is GTSNPN, CDR2 SVGIG (reference sequence). This CDR3 is CAWSVQGDNGYTF. In nucleotides, the CDR3 is TGTGCCTGGAGTGTACAAGGGGACAATGGCTACACCTTC.

This chain connects TRBV6-1 to TRBJ1-1; the D gene is possibly TRBD1 (6 bases). Per the germline V gene, CDR1 is MNHNS and CDR2 is SASEGT. V lost 5 bases, J lost 0 bases, and 19 bases lay in between. The CDR3 covers 17 residues. For the CDR3, the DNA is TGTGCCAGCAGTCGCTCATTATCCGGGGGCCTGAACACTGAAGCTTTCTTT. This codes for CASSRSLSGGLNTEAFF.

The V gene is TRBV19, the J gene TRBJ2-3; 12 positions match TRBD2. After removal of 7 bases from V and 0 bases from J, the junction contained 5 bases not matched to a gene. Germline V CDR1 and CDR2: LNHDA, SQIVND (reference sequence). The CDR3 has 16 residues. The CDR3 loop reads CASTGLAGGSTDTQYF. Here the CDR3 DNA reads TGTGCCAGTACAGGTCTAGCGGGAGGGAGCACAGATACGCAGTATTTT.

V is TRBV27 and J is TRBJ1-2; D remains unclear. The CDR3 has 14 amino acids. CDR1 and CDR2 (germline): MNHEY, SMNVEV (reference sequence). V dropped 5 bases and J dropped 6 bases, with 16 bases sitting between them. The CDR3 nucleotides read TGTGCCAGCAGTGGAAGGGATCTGGTAGATGGCTACACCTTC. Protein: CASSGRDLVDGYTF.

This sequence joins TRBV27 and TRBJ1-1; perhaps TRBD1 as D (5 bases). With 6 bases removed from V and 7 bases from J, the gap between germline ends came to 15 bases. Germline lookup yields CDR1 MNHEY and CDR2 SMNVEV (reference sequence). The length of the CDR3 is 13 residues. CDR3 protein: CASRAQGVNEAFF. In DNA, the CDR3 is TGTGCCAGCAGGGCGCAGGGCGTAAATGAAGCTTTCTTT.

This chain uses TRBV5-4 with TRBJ2-5; the D is unclear. V lost 2 bases, J lost 4 bases, and 9 bases lay in between. Germline V gene sequence: CDR1 SGHNT, CDR2 YYREEE (reference sequence). The CDR3 is 13 amino acids. The chain's CDR3 is CASSFSGAETQYF. The DNA for the CDR3 is TGTGCCAGCAGCTTTTCCGGTGCAGAGACCCAGTACTTC.

This sequence joins TRBV7-9 and TRBJ2-1; no clear D. The CDR3 covers 13 residues. Trimming removed 2 bases from V and 10 bases from J, with 12 bases in between. Germline V CDR1 and CDR2: SEHNR, FQNEAQ (reference sequence). CDR3 nucleotides: TGTGCCAGCAGCTTACCCCCCGTAGAGGAGCAGTTCTTC. It codes for CASSLPPVEEQFF.

This clonotype came up a few times. The chain recombines TRBV27 with TRBJ1-6; 7 nucleotides align to TRBD1. The J segment lost 6 bases and the V segment lost 8 bases, leaving 4 bases of the junction unmatched. Looked up from germline, CDR1 is MNHEY and CDR2 is SMNVEV (reference sequence). The CDR3 is 13 amino acids. Here the CDR3 DNA reads TGTGCCAGCGGGTACAGGGGTAATTCACCCCTCCACTTT. Protein: CASGYRGNSPLHF.

This chain links TRBV6-2 or TRBV6-3 with TRBJ2-5; D uncertain. Between the trimmed V and J ends, which lost 4 bases and 4 bases, there was a span of 4 bases. Germline loops: CDR1 MNHEY, CDR2 SVGEGT. The CDR3 covers 11 residues. The CDR3 loop reads CASSSLETQYF. CDR3 nucleotides: TGTGCCAGCAGTTCTTTAGAGACCCAGTACTTC.

The J gene is TRBJ2-5, the V gene TRBV7-2; D not certain. The CDR3 contains 14 residues. Trimming pared 5 bases from V and 2 bases from J, leaving 12 bases between. Germline V lookup: CDR1 SGHTA, CDR2 FQGNSA. CDR3 DNA: TGTGCCAGCAGCGACTCCCGGTCTCAAGAGACCCAGTACTTC. Amino acids: CASSDSRSQETQYF.

There are a few counts of this clonotype. The V call is TRBV6-1, the J call TRBJ1-5; D gene ambiguous. Germline V gene data show CDR1 as MNHNS and CDR2 as SASEGT. V lost 8 bases and J lost 6, with 11 bases in between. CDR3 length: 12 residues. CDR3 DNA sequence: TGTGCCAGCGAGAGGGCCGGTCAGCCCCAGCATTTT. It translates to CASERAGQPQHF.